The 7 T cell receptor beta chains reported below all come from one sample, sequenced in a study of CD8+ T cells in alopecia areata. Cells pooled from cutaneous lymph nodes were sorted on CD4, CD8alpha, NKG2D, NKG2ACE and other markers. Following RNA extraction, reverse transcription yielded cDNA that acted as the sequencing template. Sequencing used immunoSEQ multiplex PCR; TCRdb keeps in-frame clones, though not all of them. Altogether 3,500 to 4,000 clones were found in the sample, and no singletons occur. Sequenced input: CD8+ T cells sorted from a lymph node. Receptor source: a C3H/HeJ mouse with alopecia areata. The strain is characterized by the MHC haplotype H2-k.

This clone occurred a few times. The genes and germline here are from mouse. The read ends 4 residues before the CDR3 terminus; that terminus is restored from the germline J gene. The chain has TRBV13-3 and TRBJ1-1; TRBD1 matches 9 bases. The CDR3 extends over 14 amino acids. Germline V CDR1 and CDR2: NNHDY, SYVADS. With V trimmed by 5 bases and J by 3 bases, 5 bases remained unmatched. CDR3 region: CASRNRGLDTEVFF. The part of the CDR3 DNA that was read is TGTGCCAGCAGAAACAGGGGGCTTGACACA.

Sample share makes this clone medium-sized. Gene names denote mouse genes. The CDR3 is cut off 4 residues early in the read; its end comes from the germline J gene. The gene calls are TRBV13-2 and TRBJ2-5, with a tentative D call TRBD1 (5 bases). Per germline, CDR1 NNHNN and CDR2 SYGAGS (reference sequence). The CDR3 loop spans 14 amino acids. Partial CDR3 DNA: TGTGCCAGCGGTGATGCAGGCAGGGATGAC. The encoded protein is CASGDAGRDD. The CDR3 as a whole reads CASGDAGRDDTQYF.

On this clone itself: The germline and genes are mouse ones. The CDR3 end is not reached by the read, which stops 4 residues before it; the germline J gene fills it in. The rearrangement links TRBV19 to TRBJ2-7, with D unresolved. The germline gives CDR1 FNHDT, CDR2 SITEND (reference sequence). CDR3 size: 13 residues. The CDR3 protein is CASSRGDNYEQYF. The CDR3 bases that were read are TGTGCCAGCAGTAGAGGAGACAATTAT.

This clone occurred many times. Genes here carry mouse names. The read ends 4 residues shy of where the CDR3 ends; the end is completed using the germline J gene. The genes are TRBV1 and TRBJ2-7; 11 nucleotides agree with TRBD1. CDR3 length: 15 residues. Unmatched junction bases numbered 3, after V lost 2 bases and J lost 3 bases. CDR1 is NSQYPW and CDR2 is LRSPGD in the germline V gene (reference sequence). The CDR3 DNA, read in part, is TGCACCTGCAGTGCAACCGGGACAGGGGGCTAT. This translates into CTCSATGTGGY. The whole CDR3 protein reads CTCSATGTGGYEQYF.

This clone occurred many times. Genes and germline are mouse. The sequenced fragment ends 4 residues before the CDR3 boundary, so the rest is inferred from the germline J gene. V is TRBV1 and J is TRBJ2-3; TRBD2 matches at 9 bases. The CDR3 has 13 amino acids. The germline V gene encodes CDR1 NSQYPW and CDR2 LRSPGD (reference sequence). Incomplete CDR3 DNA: TGCACCTGCAGTACGGGACTGGGAGAA. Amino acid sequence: CTCSTGLGE. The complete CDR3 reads CTCSTGLGETLYF.

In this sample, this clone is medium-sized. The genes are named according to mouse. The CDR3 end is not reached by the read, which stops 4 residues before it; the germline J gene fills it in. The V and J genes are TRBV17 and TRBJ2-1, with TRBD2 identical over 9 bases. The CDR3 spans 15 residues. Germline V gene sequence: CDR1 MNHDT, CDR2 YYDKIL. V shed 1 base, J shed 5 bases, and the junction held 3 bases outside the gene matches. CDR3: CASSRGDWEDAEQFF. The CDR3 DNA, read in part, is TGTGCTAGCAGTAGAGGGGACTGGGAAGATGCT.

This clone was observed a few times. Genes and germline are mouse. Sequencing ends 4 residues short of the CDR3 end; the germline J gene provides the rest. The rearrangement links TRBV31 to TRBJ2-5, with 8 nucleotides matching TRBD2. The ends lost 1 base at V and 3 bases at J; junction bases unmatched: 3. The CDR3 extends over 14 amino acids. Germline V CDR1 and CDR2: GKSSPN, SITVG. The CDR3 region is CAWSPGGRQDTQYF. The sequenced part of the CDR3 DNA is TGTGCCTGGAGTCCGGGGGGGCGTCAAGAC.